This T cell receptor (beta chain) is drawn from a study of neoadjuvant anti-PD-1 for oral cavity cancer (dated by TCRdb to about 2021). Study-level background: Three to four biweekly doses of nivolumab at 3 mg/kg were mostly administered to patients before curative-intent surgical resection. Patients who did not progress were given a fourth nivolumab dose at about day 43 and had definitive surgical resection on days 50-56. Under RECIST 1.1, patients with complete response, partial response or stable disease were classed as responders, and patients with progression were classed as non-responders. The parent correlative cohort included about a dozen patients, with a roughly 35% response rate.

The germline V gene gives CDR1 as SGHRS and CDR2 as YFSETQ. CDR3 length: 16 amino acids, cysteine to phenylalanine. Of the read, only the CDR3 DNA is kept; its 48 bases are in frame from base 1. Trimming removed 4 bases from V and 4 bases from J, leaving 19 bases between the germline ends. Overall study outcomes, separate from this receptor: Only a few patients per response group were included in the TCR analyses, and the authors called for validation in larger cohorts. A higher pretreatment blood Treg/Th17 ratio correlated with both higher pretreatment blood TCRbeta clonality and lower post-treatment tumor TCRbeta clonality. After neoadjuvant nivolumab, significantly higher T cell clonality (Gini index) was found within PBMCs in non-responders than in responders.

Taken with the paper, the label for time point translates to: before neoadjuvant nivolumab. Patients were newly diagnosed with stage II-IVA oral cavity squamous cell carcinoma and had received no prior systemic or radiation treatment. The cohort consisted of patients with HPV-negative, locally advanced oral cavity squamous cell carcinoma. Peripheral blood mononuclear cells were analyzed directly and were not maintained or expanded in culture. Samples came from a longitudinal correlative study of a single-arm phase II trial of neoadjuvant nivolumab in oral cavity squamous cell carcinoma. Subject-matched pre- and post-treatment PBMCs and tumors from three responders and three non-responders were subjected to genomic DNA-based TCRbeta sequencing. Peripheral blood mononuclear cells were collected once before nivolumab treatment and again after treatment, at the time of surgery. Genomic DNA was isolated from PBMCs using the Maxwell RSC DNA from Cells kit.

On this clone itself: Its antigen is currently not known. No base quality values were provided; no much bigger clone lies one nucleotide off.

For deep sequencing, each PBMC sample was run in six replicates, with libraries mostly built from about 0.45 ug of input genomic DNA. The immunoSEQ hsTCRbeta kit was used to prepare TCRbeta libraries, following the manufacturer's instructions. The finished libraries were brought together in one pool at approximately 3 nM, which was then read using an Illumina NovaSeq 6000 S4 flow cell. On the study's bioinformatics: Raw data preprocessing and quality control were performed with the immunoSEQ Analyzer. The analysis was restricted to productive rearrangements, with each unique CDR3 amino acid sequence defining a clonotype. Repertoire clonality was estimated as the Gini-Simpson index, which was computed with the R package tcR. Gini indices were compared with Student's t test, and associations with tumor size change were assessed by Pearson correlation. Here the immuneACCESS table is served through TCRdb, limited to in-frame sequences with V and J called. Missing clones are a known gap in these copies; in checked studies unresolved V genes cover under half, and the rest lacks a known reason. V and J calls and clone size are those listed in that table; D and trimming were worked out from the DNA. This sample lists about 14,000 clones; approximately 71% were detected once. The ten largest clones capture less than 3% of the sample.

Sample: PBMCs, taken before nivolumab (anti-PD-1) treatment. The chain joins TRBV5-1 to TRBJ2-3, and TRBD1 may be the D gene, going by 6 matching bases. The clonotype comes from a person aged 40 to 85 with oral cavity squamous cell carcinoma. CDR3 sequence: CASSTNTGFNADTQYF. The bases read TGCGCCAGCAGCACCAACACAGGGTTCAACGCAGATACGCAGTATTTT.